What follows are 13 T cell receptor beta chains derived from one specimen sequenced in a study of blood T cell repertoires in COVID-19. Some clones are missing from TCRdb's copy, which holds only in-frame ones; the method was immunoSEQ multiplex PCR. The sample records about 340,000 clones, approximately 86% being singletons. The source material was peripheral blood. All receptors derive from a woman in her sixties with COVID-19, enrolled during active disease.

This chain connects TRBV5-1 to TRBJ2-3; 8 nucleotides match TRBD2. Germline V lookup: CDR1 SGHRS, CDR2 YFSETQ. The J segment lost 0 bases and the V segment lost 2 bases, leaving 8 bases of the junction unmatched. This CDR3 is 17 amino acids long. The CDR3: CASSFSGGAISTDTQYF. CDR3 coding DNA: TGCGCCAGCAGCTTCTCCGGGGGGGCGATTAGCACAGATACGCAGTATTTT.

Here the CDR3 reads CASSQDRLIGETQYF. As DNA, the CDR3 is TGCGCCAGCAGCCAAGACCGACTGATTGGAGAGACCCAGTACTTC. The rearrangement links TRBV4-1 to TRBJ2-5; the D is unclear. The CDR3 has 15 amino acids. CDR1 and CDR2 (germline): MGHRA, YSYEKL. V dropped 0 bases and J dropped 4 bases, with 12 bases sitting between them.

This chain links TRBV3-1 (or the pseudogene TRBV3-2) with TRBJ1-1, with D perhaps TRBD1 (6 bases). This CDR3 is 14 amino acids long. Germline values: CDR1 LGHDT, CDR2 YNNKEL (reference sequence). Trimming shortened V by 8 bases and J by 0 bases, and 13 bases separated the two germline ends. CDR3 in DNA: TGTGCCAGCCTCCCACAGGGTATGAACACTGAAGCTTTCTTT. It specifies CASLPQGMNTEAFF.

The genes are TRBV21-1 and TRBJ2-7; TRBD2, as called in the table, went unchecked against the DNA. TRBV21-1 is tagged as a pseudogene. This CDR3 has 15 amino acids. CDR3 region: CASSKVGRSSYEQYF. The CDR3 DNA is TGTGCCAGCAGCAAAGTCGGAAGGAGCTCCTACGAGCAGTACTTC.

This clone was detected only a few times. V and J are TRBV11-2 and TRBJ2-1; a weak D match, TRBD1 (7 bases). V was trimmed by 5 bases and J by 7 bases, leaving 18 bases between them. Germline CDR1 is SGHAT and CDR2 is FQNNGV. The CDR3 length is 15 residues. The CDR3 DNA reads as TGTGCCAGCAGCCCCCGTCAGGGGGGCTGGAATGAGCAGTTCTTC. This codes for CASSPRQGGWNEQFF.

CDR3: CASSQDPLAGLVLYTQYF. The CDR3 DNA reads TGTGCCAGCAGCCAAGATCCCCTAGCGGGGCTGGTTTTATATACGCAGTATTTT. V gene TRBV4-2 combines with J gene TRBJ2-3; 9 nucleotides line up with TRBD2. The V gene end was trimmed by 0 bases and the J gene end by 7 bases; junction bases not matched to a gene: 14. CDR3 size: 18 residues. The germline gives CDR1 LGHNA, CDR2 YNFKEQ.

In its sample, this clone was seen once. The chain links TRBV19 to TRBJ1-6; no clear D gene. The CDR3 is 15 residues long. V lost 3 bases, J lost 10 bases, and 16 bases lay in between. The germline CDR1 and CDR2 sequences are LNHDA and SQIVND (reference sequence). The CDR3 DNA follows: TGTGCCAGTAGTATGGCCCAGGCCCCCATCTCACCCCTCCACTTT. Its protein product is CASSMAQAPISPLHF.

The V call is TRBV7-2, the J call TRBJ1-4; tentative D call: TRBD1 (6 bases). CDR3 length: 14 residues. Trimming removed 5 bases at V and 6 bases at J, with 13 bases between. Germline V gene sequence: CDR1 SGHTA, CDR2 FQGNSA. The CDR3 protein is CASSLTGWDEKLFF. The CDR3 DNA is TGTGCCAGCAGCCTAACAGGGTGGGATGAAAAACTGTTTTTT.

This chain links TRBV29-1 with TRBJ2-4, with 7 bases identical to TRBD1. V was clipped by 6 bases and J by 7 bases; unmatched bases: 9. There are 13 residues in the CDR3. CDR1 SQVTM and CDR2 ANQGSEA come from the germline V gene. CDR3 loop: CSVTPGQMNIQYF. The CDR3 DNA follows: TGCAGCGTCACTCCGGGACAGATGAACATTCAGTACTTC.

This chain connects TRBV5-4 to TRBJ1-3, with no clear D. The germline V gene encodes CDR1 SGHNT and CDR2 YYREEE (reference sequence). The CDR3 sequence is 14 residues long. V dropped 1 base and J dropped 2 bases, with 7 bases sitting between them. The CDR3 sequence is CASSLLGAGNTIYF. As DNA, the CDR3 is TGTGCCAGCAGCTTGCTCGGGGCTGGAAACACCATATATTTT.

The chain links TRBV6-5 to TRBJ1-2, with D unclear. The CDR3 runs 13 residues. Germline values: CDR1 MNHEY, CDR2 SVGAGI. Trimming shortened V by 6 bases and J by 3 bases, and 11 bases separated the two germline ends. CDR3 sequence (DNA): TGTGCCAGCAGCACGGACGGGGACTATGGCTACACCTTC. Amino acids: CASSTDGDYGYTF.

This chain connects TRBV5-4 to TRBJ1-2; D is unresolved. The V gene's germline CDR1 is SGHNT and CDR2 YYREEE (reference sequence). Trimming took off 2 bases at V and 5 bases at J, with 4 bases between the two ends. The length of the CDR3 is 11 residues. The CDR3, as DNA: TGTGCCAGCAGCTTTCAGTATGGCTACACCTTC. Protein: CASSFQYGYTF.

CDR3: CASSSENDRNNEQFF. In nucleotides, the CDR3 is TGTGCCAGCAGCTCCGAAAATGACAGGAACAATGAGCAGTTCTTC. The chain combines TRBV5-5 with TRBJ2-1; a weak D match, TRBD1 (6 bases). Trimming cost V 3 bases and J 5 bases, with 15 bases left between them. The length of the CDR3 is 15 residues. Germline assignment: CDR1 SGHKS and CDR2 YYEKEE (reference sequence).